One and the same sample provided the 10 T cell receptor beta chains below, sequenced in a study of shared clonotypes between healthy human individuals. Generated by immunoSEQ multiplex PCR, the TCRdb table keeps only in-frame clones and is missing some. The data hold approximately 500,000 clones, with roughly 95% observed a single time. Sequenced: naive CD4+ T cells sorted from blood. Subset denoted: CD45RA+ positively selected. All receptors derive from a woman between 25 and 40 years old in good health.

The chain couples TRBV11-2 to TRBJ1-4; 7 bases line up with TRBD1. The length of the CDR3 is 13 residues. The V and J ends lost 3 bases and 8 bases, in that order; junction bases with no gene match: 3. Germline-derived CDR1 and CDR2 are SGHAT and FQNNGV. CDR3 nucleotide sequence: TGTGCCAGCAGCTTGACAGGGAGGGAAAAACTGTTTTTT. Protein: CASSLTGREKLFF.

The rearrangement uses TRBV9 and TRBJ2-6; D remains unclear. The ends were cut back, 3 bases at V and 0 bases at J, with 4 bases in the middle. This CDR3 is 14 amino acids long. The germline CDR1 and CDR2 sequences are SGDLS and YYNGEE. The DNA for the CDR3 is TGTGCCAGCAGCGGAAGCTCTGGGGCCAACGTCCTGACTTTC. Encoded protein: CASSGSSGANVLTF. Variable domain in full (rest from reference TRBV9 and TRBJ2-6): DSGVTQTPKHLITATGQRVTLRCSPRSGDLSVYWYQQSLDQGLQFLIQYYNGEERAKGNILERFSAQQFPDLHSELNLSSLELGDSALYFCASSGSSGANVLTFGAGSRLTVL.

The gene calls are TRBV28 and TRBJ1-1; D not certain. The CDR3 totals 14 residues. Germline CDR1 reads MDHEN; CDR2 reads SYDVKM. The ends were cut back, 5 bases at V and 5 bases at J, with 15 bases in the middle. The CDR3 is CASSPLGLRTEAFF. The CDR3 nucleotides are TGTGCCAGCAGTCCACTGGGGTTGCGAACTGAAGCTTTCTTT.

This clone was detected only once. The J gene is TRBJ2-2, the V gene TRBV5-1, with a possible D match to TRBD2 (6 bases). CDR1 and CDR2 (germline): SGHRS, YFSETQ. This CDR3 region has 15 residues. The germline V and J ends were trimmed by 0 bases and 3 bases, with 9 bases remaining between them. The CDR3 reads CASSLGDSYTGELFF. In DNA, the CDR3 is TGCGCCAGCAGCTTGGGGGACTCATACACCGGGGAGCTGTTTTTT.

The V gene is TRBV5-4, the J gene TRBJ2-6, with 9 nucleotides matching TRBD1. The CDR3 sequence is 18 residues long. Germline V gives CDR1 SGHNT, CDR2 YYREEE (reference sequence). V was pared by 2 bases and J by 1 base, with 7 bases of the junction left unmatched. CDR3: CASSFWGTGLSGANVLTF. Written as DNA, the CDR3 is TGTGCCAGCAGCTTTTGGGGGACAGGGTTATCTGGGGCCAACGTCCTGACTTTC.

With regard to this clone: At one boundary the junction diverges from the germline segment, which might be a read error. Other DNA sequences in this sample translate to the same CDR3. The rearrangement uses TRBV28 and TRBJ1-5; 8 bases line up with TRBD1. In germline, CDR1 is MDHEN, CDR2 SYDVKM. The CDR3 spans 12 residues. This CDR3 reads CASGQGNQPQHF. The DNA for the CDR3 is TGTGCCAGCGGACAGGGCAACCAGCCCCAGCATTTT.

This chain joins TRBV5-1 and TRBJ1-1, with D perhaps matching TRBD1 (5 bases). The V gene lost 5 bases and the J gene lost 0 bases, with 17 bases spanning the gap. Germline V gene lookup returns CDR1 SGHRS and CDR2 YFSETQ. The CDR3 runs 16 residues. This CDR3 reads CASSYVGGAMNTEAFF. The CDR3 DNA sequence: TGCGCCAGCAGTTATGTTGGCGGGGCTATGAACACTGAAGCTTTCTTT.

This chain uses TRBV7-9 with TRBJ1-4, with a weak D call TRBD1 (6 bases). V gave up 2 bases and J gave up 5 bases, with 9 bases separating them. CDR3 length: 14 amino acids. Looked up from germline, CDR1 is SEHNR and CDR2 is FQNEAQ (reference sequence). The CDR3 DNA follows: TGTGCCAGCAGCTTACAGGGGAGGAATGAAAAACTGTTTTTT. It yields the protein CASSLQGRNEKLFF.

The rearrangement uses TRBV7-9 and TRBJ2-1, with D perhaps matching TRBD1 (6 bases). The germline CDR1 and CDR2 sequences are SEHNR and FQNEAQ (reference sequence). The CDR3 totals 15 residues. Deletions cut 7 bases from V and 4 bases from J, with 17 bases between. The CDR3 reads CASNPYRDPYNEQFF. The CDR3 bases are TGTGCCAGCAACCCGTACAGGGACCCATACAATGAGCAGTTCTTC.

Here the CDR3 reads CASSQDWAGASYEQYF. Here the CDR3 DNA reads TGTGCCAGCAGCCAAGATTGGGCAGGAGCCTCCTACGAGCAGTACTTC. V and J are TRBV4-2 and TRBJ2-5, with no clear D. TRBJ2-7 explains the end of the DNA better; the J call may be wrong. This CDR3 comprises 16 residues. Germline V gene data show CDR1 as LGHNA and CDR2 as YNFKEQ.